Listed below are T cell receptor beta chains from one sample, sequenced in a study of Ad26.COV2.S vaccination and SARS-CoV-2 variants. Sequenced by immunoSEQ multiplex PCR; TCRdb stores in-frame clones only, minus some. The data contain approximately 300,000 clones, around four fifths of them singletons. Sequencing used peripheral blood, obtained in a trial of Ad26.COV2.S vaccine versus placebo. Source of these receptors: a person between 18 and 65 years old who received the Ad26.COV2.S COVID-19 vaccine or a placebo. Both conserved end residues are part of each CDR3. D genes are given only for firm matches. Where a row states a size, it is once, few, many or the class of an expanded clone; other rows omit it.

TRBV11-2	TRBJ1-6	-	-	CASSFGTGILSPLHF	TGTGCCAGCAGCTTCGGAACAGGGATCCTTTCACCCCTCCACTTT
TRBV7-9	TRBJ2-4	-	-	CASERGGAKNIQYF	TGTGCCAGCGAAAGGGGGGGAGCCAAAAACATTCAGTACTTC
TRBV11-2	TRBJ2-4	-	-	CASSLAGAKNIQYF	TGTGCCAGCAGCTTAGCGGGGGCCAAAAACATTCAGTACTTC
TRBV28	TRBJ2-6	-	-	CASSPGQPSGANVLTF	TGTGCCAGCAGTCCCGGACAGCCCTCTGGGGCCAACGTCCTGACTTTC
TRBV27	TRBJ2-7	once	-	CASRTESSYEQYF	TGTGCCAGCCGGACTGAGAGCTCCTACGAGCAGTACTTC
TRBV19	TRBJ1-3	-	-	CASRGPLGGATGNTIYF	TGTGCCAGCCGTGGACCGCTCGGGGGGGCAACTGGAAACACCATATATTTT
TRBV15	TRBJ1-2	once	-	CATSTWGRGEDYGYTF	TGTGCCACCAGCACTTGGGGGAGGGGAGAGGACTATGGCTACACCTTC
TRBV7-9	TRBJ1-1	-	-	CASSGTRNTEAFF	TGTGCCAGCAGCGGCACCCGGAACACTGAAGCTTTCTTT
TRBV4-1	TRBJ1-2	-	-	CASSQLTVLYGYTF	TGCGCCAGCAGCCAACTGACAGTCCTCTATGGCTACACCTTC
TRBV14	TRBJ2-1	-	-	CASSPQGVKRVIEQFF	TGTGCCAGCAGCCCTCAAGGAGTCAAGCGGGTGATCGAGCAGTTCTTC
TRBV24-1	TRBJ2-1	-	-	CATSEPPHSRPYNEQFF	TGTGCCACCAGTGAACCCCCCCACAGCAGACCATACAATGAGCAGTTCTTC
TRBV30	TRBJ2-1	-	-	CAWASGGGPYNEQFF	TGTGCCTGGGCCTCAGGGGGGGGCCCCTACAATGAGCAGTTCTTC
TRBV19	TRBJ1-5	few	-	CASSIQGPSNQPQHF	TGTGCCAGTAGTATCCAGGGACCTAGCAATCAGCCCCAGCATTTT
TRBV28	TRBJ2-2	-	-	CASSSSGYTGELFF	TGTGCCAGCAGTTCGTCCGGGTACACCGGGGAGCTGTTTTTT
TRBV2	TRBJ2-7	-	TRBD2	CASSEALFSGAYYEQYF	TGTGCCAGCAGTGAAGCGCTCTTTAGCGGGGCGTACTACGAGCAGTACTTC
TRBV5-6	TRBJ2-4	-	TRBD1	CASSYAQGPKNIQYF	TGTGCCAGCAGCTATGCACAGGGGCCCAAAAACATTCAGTACTTC
TRBV20-1	TRBJ2-3	-	TRBD2	CSPRGAGDTDTQYF	TGCAGTCCTCGTGGAGCGGGGGACACAGATACGCAGTATTTT
TRBV27	TRBJ2-7	many	-	CASSLLLGEQYF	TGTGCCAGCAGCCTACTATTAGGCGAGCAGTACTTC
TRBV11-2	TRBJ1-2	once	-	CASSLIRNYGYTF	TGTGCCAGCAGCTTAATCCGAAACTATGGCTACACCTTC
TRBV29-1	TRBJ1-2	-	-	CSVGSGYGYTF	TGCAGCGTGGGGTCGGGCTATGGCTACACCTTC
TRBV3-1/TRBV3-2	TRBJ2-2	-	-	CASSQARGGELFF	TGTGCCAGCAGCCAAGCCCGAGGCGGGGAGCTGTTTTTT
TRBV7-8	TRBJ2-7	once	-	CASSLAGDPYEQYF	TGTGCCAGCAGCTTAGCGGGGGACCCCTACGAGCAGTACTTC
TRBV5-1	TRBJ1-3	-	-	CASSLQGTSGNTIYF	TGCGCCAGCAGCTTGCAGGGGACCTCTGGAAACACCATATATTTT
TRBV10-3	TRBJ2-7	-	TRBD1	CAISPTGGSYEQYF	TGTGCCATCAGCCCGACAGGGGGCTCCTACGAGCAGTACTTC
TRBV3-1/TRBV3-2	TRBJ2-5	-	-	CASSQVRWSGETQYF	TGTGCCAGCAGCCAAGTTCGGTGGTCTGGGGAGACCCAGTACTTC
TRBV7-2	TRBJ2-7	-	-	CASSGWDIGTYEQYF	TGTGCCAGCAGCGGCTGGGACATCGGAACCTACGAGCAGTACTTC
TRBV6-2/TRBV6-3	TRBJ2-2	once	TRBD1	CASSRPGQGLTGELFF	TGTGCCAGCAGTCGACCGGGACAGGGCCTAACCGGGGAGCTGTTTTTT
TRBV11-2	TRBJ1-6	-	-	CASSLDPSNSPLHF	TGTGCCAGCAGCTTAGATCCCAGTAATTCACCCCTCCACTTT
TRBV25-1	TRBJ2-2	-	-	CASSLTSNTGELFF	TGTGCCAGCAGCTTAACATCGAACACCGGGGAGCTGTTTTTT
TRBV9	TRBJ2-6	-	TRBD2	CASSPSGALGANVLTF	TGTGCCAGCAGCCCCAGCGGGGCTCTAGGGGCCAACGTCCTGACTTTC
TRBV5-1	TRBJ2-1	-	TRBD1	CASSLTGGTYNEQFF	TGCGCCAGCAGCCTGACAGGGGGCACCTACAATGAGCAGTTCTTC
TRBV3-1/TRBV3-2	TRBJ2-2	-	TRBD2	CASNAGGPGNTGELFF	TGTGCCAGCAACGCGGGGGGGCCGGGGAACACCGGGGAGCTGTTTTTT
TRBV6-5	TRBJ2-3	-	-	CASSDRLASTDTQYF	TGTGCCAGCAGCGACCGACTCGCTAGCACAGATACGCAGTATTTT
TRBV11-3	TRBJ2-2	-	-	CASSWAGELIAKTGELFF	TGTGCCAGCAGCTGGGCCGGGGAGCTCATCGCGAAGACCGGGGAGCTGTTTTTT
TRBV4-2	TRBJ1-2	-	-	CASSQDLASFQGYTF	TGTGCCAGCAGCCAAGATCTGGCTTCCTTCCAGGGCTACACCTTC
TRBV9	TRBJ2-1	-	TRBD1	CASSPWTGSYNEQFF	TGTGCCAGCAGCCCGTGGACAGGGTCCTACAATGAGCAGTTCTTC
TRBV2	TRBJ2-5	-	TRBD1	CASRGGTGQGQGETQYF	TGTGCCAGCAGGGGGGGTACCGGACAGGGACAGGGGGAGACCCAGTACTTC
TRBV6-5	TRBJ1-1	once	-	CASRGSMTGNTEAFF	TGTGCCAGCAGAGGGTCTATGACCGGGAACACTGAAGCTTTCTTT
TRBV28	TRBJ2-3	-	-	CASSLGDTQYF	TGTGCCAGCAGTTTAGGAGATACGCAGTATTTT
TRBV5-5	TRBJ2-5	-	TRBD2	CASSFEAGGKEETQYF	TGTGCCAGCAGCTTCGAGGCGGGGGGGAAAGAGGAGACCCAGTACTTC
TRBV3-1/TRBV3-2	TRBJ2-7	-	TRBD2	CASSQRPGTSGNYEQYF	TGTGCCAGCAGCCAAAGGCCCGGGACTAGCGGGAACTACGAGCAGTACTTC
TRBV5-6	TRBJ1-2	-	TRBD1	CASSSPRTGEGGYTF	TGTGCCAGCAGCTCCCCTCGGACAGGGGAGGGTGGCTACACCTTC
TRBV28	TRBJ1-6	-	-	CASSTSPNSPLHF	TGTGCCAGCAGTACAAGCCCCAATTCACCCCTCCACTTT
TRBV28	TRBJ2-1	-	-	CASSLPPGSGGDEQFF	TGTGCCAGCAGTCTACCACCCGGGTCCGGAGGCGATGAGCAGTTCTTC
TRBV5-1	TRBJ2-7	once	TRBD2	CASSIQAGGAYEQYF	TGCGCCAGCAGCATACAAGCGGGGGGTGCCTACGAGCAGTACTTC
TRBV4-2	TRBJ1-1	-	-	CASSQERGGTEAFF	TGTGCCAGCAGCCAAGAGAGGGGGGGGACTGAAGCTTTCTTT
TRBV9	TRBJ2-7	-	-	CASSPSWVGGPGYEQYF	TGTGCCAGCAGCCCCTCCTGGGTGGGGGGTCCAGGCTACGAGCAGTACTTC
TRBV9	TRBJ1-2	-	TRBD1	CASSETQGAGGYTF	TGTGCCAGCAGCGAGACACAGGGGGCGGGTGGCTACACCTTC